The 30 T cell receptor beta chains in this list originate from one sample, sequenced in a study of T cell responses to AZD1222 COVID-19 vaccine. Assay: immunoSEQ multiplex PCR; the TCRdb copy retains only in-frame clones and omits some. Of tens of thousands of clones listed, about nine tenths were seen once; the top ten hold roughly 2.5%. This material consisted of peripheral blood, taken on day 0 of AZD1222 vaccination. The receptors come from an adult in good health.

The chain recombines TRBV10-1 with TRBJ2-7; D perhaps matches TRBD1 (5 bases). CDR1 is WNHNN, CDR2 SYGVQD, per germline (reference sequence). V was pared by 3 bases and J by 4 bases, with 16 bases between. There are 15 residues in the CDR3. The CDR3 coding sequence is TGCGCCAGCAGTGATTTCGACACTAAGGGGTACGAGCAGTACTTC. It specifies CASSDFDTKGYEQYF.

CDR3 protein: CASSRTSGSMDEQYF. DNA for the CDR3: TGTGCCAGCAGCCGGACTAGCGGGAGCATGGACGAGCAGTACTTC. The chain has TRBV7-3 and TRBJ2-7, with 13 bases that match TRBD2. From germline, CDR1 is SGHTA and CDR2 FQGTGA. V dropped 5 bases and J dropped 5; count of bases not matched to a gene: 6. The CDR3 spans 15 residues.

This chain joins TRBV5-1 and TRBJ1-3, with 7 bases that match TRBD1. V shed 3 bases and J 2 bases; nucleotides not matched to a gene: 5. Germline CDR1 SGHRS, CDR2 YFSETQ. The CDR3 totals 15 residues. The CDR3 DNA follows: TGCGCCAGCAGCTGGTCAGGGGGGACTGGAAACACCATATATTTT. It encodes CASSWSGGTGNTIYF.

The chain recombines TRBV5-5 with TRBJ1-1, with D maybe TRBD1 (5 bases). Germline-derived CDR1 and CDR2 are SGHKS and YYEKEE (reference sequence). This CDR3 spans 13 amino acids. Trimming removed 4 bases from V and 4 bases from J, with 11 bases in between. The DNA of the CDR3 is TGTGCCAGCAGCCCGGGGGTGGTCACTGAAGCTTTCTTT. As protein: CASSPGVVTEAFF.

This chain uses TRBV30 with TRBJ1-1; no clear D gene. The CDR3 runs 12 residues. Germline CDR1 is GTSNPN and CDR2 is SVGIG (reference sequence). Trimming left V 0 bases short and J 8 bases short, with 10 bases between. CDR3 sequence (DNA): TGTGCCTGGAGTGTCCGGAGTCCGGAAGCTTTCTTT. Protein: CAWSVRSPEAFF.

This sequence joins TRBV11-3 and TRBJ2-3; a weak D match, TRBD1 (5 bases). This CDR3 contains 14 residues. V lost 0 bases and J 1 base, leaving 5 bases between the germline ends. The germline gives CDR1 SGHNT, CDR2 YENEEA. The CDR3 loop reads CASSLEGGTDTQYF. The CDR3, as DNA: TGTGCCAGCAGCTTAGAAGGGGGCACAGATACGCAGTATTTT.

The V gene is TRBV4-3, the J gene TRBJ1-4; D may be TRBD1 (5 bases). CDR3 length equals 18 residues. The germline CDR1 and CDR2 sequences are LGHNA and YSLEER. Trimming removed 0 bases from V and 4 bases from J, with 18 bases in between. This CDR3 is CASSQDRIGTEHNEKLFF. Here the CDR3 DNA reads TGCGCCAGCAGCCAAGATCGCATTGGGACGGAACATAATGAAAAACTGTTTTTT.

This chain connects TRBV5-1 to TRBJ1-2; the match to TRBD1 covers 7 bases. CDR1 and CDR2 (germline): SGHRS, YFSETQ. With 0 bases clipped from V and 6 bases from J, the junction kept 5 bases outside the gene matches. The CDR3 contains 14 residues. The CDR3 loop reads CASSLEGAQHGYTF. Written as DNA, the CDR3 is TGCGCCAGCAGCTTGGAGGGGGCGCAACATGGCTACACCTTC.

V is TRBV5-4 and J is TRBJ2-3; D gene unclear. Trimming left V 0 bases short and J 4 bases short, with 12 bases between. The CDR3 sequence is 15 residues long. CDR1 and CDR2 from the germline V gene are SGHNT and YYREEE (reference sequence). The CDR3 nucleotides read TGTGCCAGCAGCTTGGCCCCATCCGTCGCAGATACGCAGTATTTT. It encodes CASSLAPSVADTQYF.

The count of this clone is one. The genes are TRBV13 and TRBJ1-2; D not resolved. V was pared by 0 bases and J by 4 bases, with 9 bases between. CDR1 PRHDT and CDR2 FYEKMQ come from the germline V gene (reference sequence). The length of the CDR3 is 14 residues. The CDR3, as DNA: TGTGCCAGCAGCTTAGGCAGTCAGGTCTATGGCTACACCTTC. Translating it yields CASSLGSQVYGYTF.

The chain recombines TRBV25-1 with TRBJ2-1; D remains unclear. Germline CDR1 MGHDK, CDR2 SYGVNS. The V and J ends lost 3 bases and 5 bases respectively, with 11 bases between them. The CDR3 covers 14 residues. CDR3 sequence: CASSDGIADNEQFF. CDR3 bases: TGTGCCAGCAGTGATGGGATCGCCGACAATGAGCAGTTCTTC.

The chain recombines TRBV11-1 with TRBJ1-6; D call uncertain. The V end was cut by 1 base, the J end by 3 bases, with 7 bases between. CDR3 length equals 15 residues. Germline CDR1 reads SGHAT; CDR2 reads FQDESV (reference sequence). The CDR3 coding sequence is TGTGCCAGCAGCTTAGTGACAAGCTATAATTCACCCCTCCACTTT. Its translation is CASSLVTSYNSPLHF.

The chain has TRBV27 and TRBJ1-2; a possible D gene is TRBD1 (5 bases). With 6 bases removed from V and 8 bases from J, the gap between germline ends came to 16 bases. Germline V CDR1 and CDR2: MNHEY, SMNVEV (reference sequence). CDR3 length: 13 residues. CDR3 in amino acids: CASRPTRQRGYTF. The CDR3 DNA reads TGTGCCAGCAGACCTACGCGACAGAGGGGCTACACCTTC.

This chain uses TRBV6-2 or TRBV6-3 with TRBJ1-2, with TRBD1 as a possible D gene (6 bases). This CDR3 is 11 amino acids long. Trimming stripped 6 bases from V and 7 bases from J, with 9 bases between. CDR1 and CDR2 (germline): MNHEY, SVGEGT. The DNA of the CDR3 is TGTGCCAGCAGCCCAGGGGTTGGCTACACCTTC. It specifies CASSPGVGYTF.

The rearrangement uses TRBV6-2 or TRBV6-3 and TRBJ2-6; no definite D call. The germline CDR1 and CDR2 sequences are MNHEY and SVGEGT. V shed 4 bases and J shed 4 bases, with 11 bases lying between them. There are 15 residues in the CDR3. In DNA form, the CDR3 reads TGTGCCAGCAGTTGGATCCAAGAAGGGGCCAACGTCCTGACTTTC. Translated: CASSWIQEGANVLTF.

V gene TRBV30 combines with J gene TRBJ2-3; D unclear. The CDR3 totals 16 residues. The V gene lost 0 bases and the J gene lost 2 bases, with 15 bases spanning the gap. Germline assignment: CDR1 GTSNPN and CDR2 SVGIG (reference sequence). This CDR3 is CAWSVLAYFNTDTQYF. In nucleotides, the CDR3 is TGTGCCTGGAGTGTACTGGCTTATTTTAACACAGATACGCAGTATTTT.

CDR3 residues: CASSEPRYDGLSGNTIYF. CDR3 nucleotides: TGTGCCAGCAGTGAACCCCGATACGACGGGCTCTCTGGAAACACCATATATTTT. The chain joins TRBV6-1 to TRBJ1-3; D ambiguous. The CDR3 is 18 amino acids. With 2 bases removed from V and 0 bases from J, the gap between germline ends came to 17 bases. Germline lookup yields CDR1 MNHNS and CDR2 SASEGT.

This chain's CDR3 is CASSQVGEVNEQFF. The CDR3 DNA sequence: TGTGCCAGCAGCCAAGTAGGGGAGGTAAATGAGCAGTTCTTC. The V gene is TRBV4-2, the J gene TRBJ2-1, with D maybe TRBD2 (6 bases). The CDR3 loop spans 14 amino acids. CDR1 is LGHNA, CDR2 YNFKEQ, per germline. The V and J ends lost 1 base and 7 bases respectively, with 11 bases between them.

The chain employs TRBV7-9 and TRBJ2-3; D unresolved. The CDR3 totals 16 residues. V was shortened by 5 bases and J by 0 bases, with 15 bases between the two germline ends. The germline V gene encodes CDR1 SEHNR and CDR2 FQNEAQ (reference sequence). The CDR3 nucleotides read TGTGCCAGCAGCACCCCCAGGTCGTCTAGCACAGATACGCAGTATTTT. It is translated as CASSTPRSSSTDTQYF. Full variable domain (remainder filled in from reference TRBV7-9 and TRBJ2-3): DTGVSQNPRHKITKRGQNVTFRCDPISEHNRLYWYRQTLGQGPEFLTYFQNEAQLEKSRLLSDRFSAERPKGSFSTLEIQRTEQGDSAMYLCASSTPRSSSTDTQYFGPGTRLTVL.

This rearrangement joins TRBV7-8 to TRBJ2-7, with a possible D match to TRBD1 (5 bases). Germline CDR1 is SGHVS and CDR2 is FQNEAQ. V lost 1 base and J lost 2, with 12 bases in between. This CDR3 is 15 amino acids long. The CDR3: CASSLVKGSTYEQYF. CDR3 DNA sequence: TGTGCCAGCAGCTTAGTGAAGGGGTCTACCTACGAGCAGTACTTC.

The chain has TRBV30 and TRBJ1-5; D not resolved. Germline V gives CDR1 GTSNPN, CDR2 SVGIG (reference sequence). V was cut by 1 base and J by 0 bases, with 4 bases left in between. There are 13 residues in the CDR3. This chain's CDR3 is CAWSAPSNQPQHF. In DNA form, the CDR3 reads TGTGCCTGGAGTGCCCCTAGCAATCAGCCCCAGCATTTT. Looking up the rest from reference TRBV30 and TRBJ1-5 gives the full variable domain: SQTIHQWPATLVQPVGSPLSLECTVEGTSNPNLYWYRQAAGRGLQLLFYSVGIGQISSEVPQNLSASRPQDRQFILSSKKLLLSDSGFYLCAWSAPSNQPQHFGDGTRLSIL.

The V and J genes are TRBV7-8 and TRBJ2-7, with D maybe TRBD2 (5 bases). The CDR3 sequence is 13 residues long. V lost 3 bases and J 2 bases, leaving 8 bases between the germline ends. The germline CDR1 and CDR2 sequences are SGHVS and FQNEAQ. CDR3 loop: CASSFSGTYEQYF. CDR3 nucleotide sequence: TGTGCCAGCAGCTTTTCCGGGACCTACGAGCAGTACTTC.

V gene TRBV15 combines with J gene TRBJ1-3, with unresolved D. Between the trimmed V and J ends, which lost 0 bases and 0 bases, there was a span of 9 bases. CDR3 length equals 16 residues. Per germline, CDR1 LNHNV and CDR2 YYDKDF (reference sequence). The CDR3 DNA sequence: TGTGCCACCAGCAGAGATCGGGAGAACTCTGGAAACACCATATATTTT. This sequence encodes CATSRDRENSGNTIYF.

The chain uses TRBV12-5 and TRBJ2-7, with 12 positions matching TRBD2. The germline V gene encodes CDR1 LGHNT and CDR2 FRNRAP. V was clipped by 1 base and J by 3 bases; unmatched bases: 4. This CDR3 contains 16 residues. The CDR3 nucleotides read TGTGCTAGTGGTTTGGGGACTAGCGGGGACGGCTACGAGCAGTACTTC. Translation: CASGLGTSGDGYEQYF.

The chain links TRBV7-2 to TRBJ1-2; possibly TRBD1 for D (6 bases). The CDR3 spans 16 residues. V was clipped by 5 bases and J by 3 bases, with 19 bases between them. Germline CDR1 SGHTA, CDR2 FQGNSA. DNA of the CDR3: TGTGCCAGCAGCGCCGCCCAATCGACAGGAGACTATGGCTACACCTTC. Translated, it gives CASSAAQSTGDYGYTF.

V is TRBV28 and J is TRBJ2-3, with D possibly being TRBD1 (6 bases). From germline, CDR1 is MDHEN and CDR2 SYDVKM. Trimming removed 3 bases at V and 4 bases at J, with 23 bases between. The CDR3 has 18 residues. The CDR3 loop is CASSFAALDRWSADTQYF. The CDR3 DNA is TGTGCCAGCAGTTTCGCCGCATTAGACAGGTGGTCCGCAGATACGCAGTATTTT. Together with reference TRBV28 and TRBJ2-3, the CDR3 gives the full variable domain: DVKVTQSSRYLVKRTGEKVFLECVQDMDHENMFWYRQDPGLGLRLIYFSYDVKMKEKGDIPEGYSVSREKKERFSLILESASTNQTSMYLCASSFAALDRWSADTQYFGPGTRLTVL.

The J gene is TRBJ1-5, the V gene TRBV11-2; D call uncertain. The CDR3 has 13 amino acids. From germline, CDR1 is SGHAT and CDR2 FQNNGV. The V and J ends lost 5 bases and 5 bases respectively, with 10 bases between them. The chain's CDR3 is CASSIGRYQPQHF. The CDR3 nucleotides read TGTGCCAGCAGCATCGGACGTTATCAGCCCCAGCATTTT.

The chain links TRBV2 to TRBJ2-2; weak D call: TRBD1 (5 bases). Germline CDR1 reads SNHLY; CDR2 reads FYNNEI. This CDR3 is built from 15 residues. The V end was cut by 9 bases, the J end by 2 bases, with 16 bases between. The CDR3 sequence: CARSTGPPNTGELFF. The DNA for the CDR3 is TGTGCCAGGTCTACAGGCCCTCCCAACACCGGGGAGCTGTTTTTT.

CDR3 bases: TGTGCCAGCGGGAGAAGGGACCAGCCCCAGCATTTT. This sequence encodes CASGRRDQPQHF. The chain combines TRBV6-5 with TRBJ1-5, with TRBD1 as a possible D gene (5 bases). Per the germline V gene, CDR1 is MNHEY and CDR2 is SVGAGI. The CDR3 covers 12 residues. V gave up 8 bases and J gave up 7 bases, with 12 bases separating them.

This chain links TRBV5-4 with TRBJ2-7, with TRBD2 identical over 8 bases. Unmatched junction bases numbered 7, after V lost 4 bases and J lost 4 bases. The V gene's germline CDR1 is SGHNT and CDR2 YYREEE (reference sequence). The CDR3 contains 14 residues. In DNA form, the CDR3 reads TGTGCCAGCAGCACCGGGACTAGTATTTACGAGCAGTACTTC. Translated: CASSTGTSIYEQYF.